This T cell receptor beta chain was observed in a study of blood T cell repertoires in COVID-19 (dated by TCRdb to about 2020). With respect to the entire study: The collaborator samples originated in the United States, Italy and Spain and spanned the acute and convalescent phases of COVID-19. Where available, HLA class I and class II types were taken from metadata supplied by the sample provider and were not determined by assay-based typing. Subjects who had been exposed to COVID-19, were actively infected with it, or had recovered from it provided the deeply sampled blood TCRbeta repertoires that made up the dataset. The repertoires were made available in a free public database intended to serve as a resource for research on the immune response to SARS-CoV-2. The samples were drawn from the first 160 participants of the ongoing ImmuneRACE study and from 950 to 1,500 subjects provided by 6 global collaborators. Sample metadata almost always included a de-identified subject ID, COVID-19 status, age in years and sex. The prospective study material was composed of cDNA or gDNA derived from T cells, B-cell-depleted T cells, or PBMCs.

The sample holds a few counts of this clone. Its antigen is still unknown. No base-level quality is on record; no much larger clone is a single base apart. The collaborating institutions used their own protocols to collect whole blood in K2EDTA tubes. For TCRbeta analysis, collaborators shipped samples as frozen whole blood, isolated PBMCs, or DNA extracted from either of those sample types. Beyond this particular receptor, the publication reports: Clinical and demographic metadata were provided uncurated, with the amount varying by source and participant.

TCRbeta CDR3 regions were amplified from genomic DNA using the immunoSEQ Assay, a bias-controlled multiplex PCR. As for the original processing: Nucleated cell counts per sample were estimated from amplification of reference gene primers within the assay. Sequence reads were collapsed and filtered to measure the absolute abundance of every unique TCRbeta CDR3 rearrangement. Productive Simpson clonality was computed per sample as the square root of Simpson's diversity index over productive rearrangements. Here the immuneACCESS table is served through TCRdb, limited to in-frame sequences with V and J called. Missing clones are a known gap in these copies; in checked studies unresolved V genes cover under half, and the rest lacks a known reason. The D gene and trimming were derived from the DNA, and the V and J assignments and clone size from that table. The sample data list tens of thousands of clones, and approximately 90% of these were observed just once. Around 6% of the sample lies in the top ten.

The sequenced sample was peripheral blood. The sequence came from a woman aged 80 or older with active COVID-19.

CDR3 reads: CASSLGLVNEQYF. The DNA sequence follows: TGTGCCAGCAGTTTAGGACTAGTAAACGAGCAGTACTTC. The receptor chain draws on TRBV12-3 or TRBV12-4 and TRBJ2-7; perhaps TRBD2 is the D gene, with 6 bases matching. From its cysteine to its phenylalanine, the CDR3 spans 13 amino acids. Only CDR3 DNA remains: 39 bases, in frame from the first base. V is cut by 1 base and J by 5 bases, and the space between the germline ends is 9 bases.